This T cell receptor beta chain came from a study of shared clonotypes between healthy human individuals. The study drew its donors from healthy HIV-negative adults without recent acute infections or vaccinations. The germline V gene encodes CDR1 LNHNV and CDR2 YYDKDF (reference sequence). CDR3 length: 14 residues. Trimming stripped 1 base from V and 7 bases from J, with 8 bases between. This clone was counted once. Some clones are missing from TCRdb's copy, which holds only in-frame ones; the method was immunoSEQ multiplex PCR. Of about 2 million clones listed, about 95% are singletons. The sequence came from a man younger than 35 in good health. Sequencing was carried out using naive CD4+ T cells sorted from blood. Stated subset: CD45RA+ positively selected. The chain is built from TRBV15 and TRBJ1-6; D possibly corresponds to TRBD1 (5 bases). CDR3 amino acids: CATSRGGSNSPLHF. CDR3 sequence (DNA): TGTGCCACCAGCAGAGGGGGCAGCAATTCACCCCTCCACTTT.